The 15 T cell receptor beta chains reported below all come from one sample, sequenced in a study of human T cells and chemical hapten exposure. Time point noted: patch test 3, about 24 weeks after DPC sensitization. Documented treatment: therapeutic diphenylcyclopropenone sensitization with weekly scalp DPC. TCRdb recomputed calls from the RACE reads with MiXCR, one row per CDR3 protein. The data hold about 170,000 distinct CDR3 sequences, with about 30% observed a single time. This material consisted of whole blood, taken in connection with sensitization to the hapten diphenylcyclopropenone (DPC). These receptors originate from a young woman with alopecia areata. Some clones in this sample may be carry-over from other donors' samples.

The table lists this clonotype with many counts. This chain connects TRBV20-1 to TRBJ1-1; perhaps TRBD1 as D (6 bases). V lost 1 base and J lost 2, with 8 bases in between. Germline values: CDR1 DFQATT, CDR2 SNEGSKA (reference sequence). The CDR3 is 13 amino acids. The CDR3 region is CSARGGANTEAFF. CDR3 DNA sequence: TGCAGTGCTAGAGGGGGGGCCAACACTGAAGCTTTCTTT.

A few counts support this clonotype. V and J are TRBV9 and TRBJ2-1; D remains ambiguous. Trimming removed 0 bases at V and 7 bases at J, with 11 bases between. This CDR3 spans 14 amino acids. Looked up from germline, CDR1 is SGDLS and CDR2 is YYNGEE. The CDR3 loop is CASSVGLVQNEQFF. In DNA form, the CDR3 reads TGTGCCAGCAGCGTAGGGCTAGTCCAGAATGAGCAGTTCTTC.

This rearrangement joins TRBV20-1 to TRBJ2-5; 7 positions match TRBD1. The V segment lost 1 base and the J segment 5 bases; nucleotides outside the gene matches: 4. The CDR3 runs to 13 residues. Germline lookup yields CDR1 DFQATT and CDR2 SNEGSKA (reference sequence). The CDR3 reads CSARGQGKETQYF. CDR3 DNA: TGCAGTGCTAGAGGACAGGGCAAGGAGACCCAGTACTTC.

The V call is TRBV7-2, the J call TRBJ2-5; D ambiguous. The germline gives CDR1 SGHTA, CDR2 FQGNSA. The CDR3 spans 15 residues. Trimming took 5 bases from V and 2 from J, leaving 15 bases between them. Here the CDR3 reads CASSAHTSRQETQYF. The CDR3 DNA sequence: TGTGCCAGCAGCGCACATACCTCAAGGCAAGAGACCCAGTACTTC.

This clonotype has a handful of counts. The chain links TRBV10-3 to TRBJ2-3; possibly TRBD1 or TRBD2 for D (5 bases each). Trimming stripped 6 bases from V and 2 bases from J, with 12 bases between. The CDR3 runs 14 residues. The germline V gene encodes CDR1 ENHRY and CDR2 SYGVKD. The CDR3 spells CAISLGATTDTQYF. The CDR3 DNA sequence: TGTGCCATCAGCCTCGGGGCCACCACAGATACGCAGTATTTT.

This chain uses TRBV5-1 with TRBJ2-7; D tentatively reads TRBD1 or TRBD2 (5 bases each). Germline V gives CDR1 SGHRS, CDR2 YFSETQ. The CDR3 spans 14 residues. V was pared by 3 bases and J by 4 bases, with 14 bases between. The CDR3 sequence is CASSSTGPGYEQYF. The CDR3 DNA is TGCGCCAGCAGCTCGACGGGGCCCGGGTACGAGCAGTACTTC.

V is TRBV5-1 and J is TRBJ1-4; the D gene is possibly TRBD1 (6 bases). The CDR3 has 15 amino acids. With 2 bases removed from V and 6 bases from J, the gap between germline ends came to 14 bases. The germline V gene encodes CDR1 SGHRS and CDR2 YFSETQ. The CDR3 here is CASSLRGGPDEKLFF. The CDR3 DNA follows: TGCGCCAGCAGCTTACGAGGGGGGCCGGATGAAAAACTGTTTTTT.

This clonotype was seen a few times. The V and J genes are TRBV5-5 and TRBJ2-1; 12 positions match TRBD1. Germline V gene lookup returns CDR1 SGHKS and CDR2 YYEKEE (reference sequence). The V segment lost 5 bases and the J segment 6 bases; nucleotides outside the gene matches: 6. The CDR3 is 15 residues long. The CDR3 sequence is CASRSGTGGINEQFF. The CDR3 nucleotides read TGTGCCAGCAGGTCCGGGACAGGGGGCATCAATGAGCAGTTCTTC.

V usage is TRBV9 and J usage is TRBJ2-1; either TRBD1 or TRBD2 may supply D (5 bases each). V lost 6 bases and J lost 7, with 23 bases in between. The CDR3 is made up of 16 amino acids. CDR1 and CDR2 from the germline V gene are SGDLS and YYNGEE. CDR3 sequence: CASTEGPSGTGNEQFF. In DNA, the CDR3 is TGTGCCAGCACCGAGGGGCCCAGCGGCACGGGGAATGAGCAGTTCTTC. The variable domain in full, completed from reference TRBV9 and TRBJ2-1, reads DSGVTQTPKHLITATGQRVTLRCSPRSGDLSVYWYQQSLDQGLQFLIQYYNGEERAKGNILERFSAQQFPDLHSELNLSSLELGDSALYFCASTEGPSGTGNEQFFGPGTRLTVL.

V and J are TRBV18 and TRBJ2-4; 9 positions match TRBD1. Unmatched junction bases numbered 5, after V lost 2 bases and J lost 6 bases. Germline CDR1 KGHSH, CDR2 LQKENI. The CDR3 length is 15 residues. The CDR3: CASSPISGQGNIQYF. The CDR3 bases are TGTGCCAGCTCACCAATCTCGGGACAGGGAAACATTCAGTACTTC.

The chain recombines TRBV7-9 with TRBJ1-1, with a tentative D call TRBD1 (6 bases). The CDR3 contains 14 residues. Trimming shortened V by 5 bases and J by 2 bases, and 12 bases separated the two germline ends. Germline-derived CDR1 and CDR2 are SEHNR and FQNEAQ (reference sequence). CDR3: CASSTRTVNTEAFF. The CDR3 DNA reads TGTGCCAGCAGCACCAGGACAGTAAACACTGAAGCTTTCTTT.

Only a few counts were recorded for this clonotype. The chain has TRBV20-1 and TRBJ1-1; D perhaps matches TRBD1 (6 bases). The CDR3 is made up of 15 amino acids. The germline V gene has CDR1 DFQATT and CDR2 SNEGSKA (reference sequence). Trimming left V 1 base short and J 1 base short, with 13 bases between. CDR3 in DNA: TGCAGTGCTAGAGGCAGGGGCGTAGAGAACACTGAAGCTTTCTTT. It encodes CSARGRGVENTEAFF.

The table lists this clonotype with many counts. V is TRBV7-9 and J is TRBJ2-1; D remains unclear. Between the trimmed V and J ends, which lost 5 bases and 5 bases, there was a span of 4 bases. Germline lookup yields CDR1 SEHNR and CDR2 FQNEAQ (reference sequence). The CDR3 totals 11 residues. The CDR3 DNA reads TGTGCCAGCAGCGGGGACAATGAGCAGTTCTTC. Its protein product is CASSGDNEQFF. Based on the CDR3 plus reference TRBV7-9 and TRBJ2-1, the full variable domain is DTGVSQNPRHKITKRGQNVTFRCDPISEHNRLYWYRQTLGQGPEFLTYFQNEAQLEKSRLLSDRFSAERPKGSFSTLEIQRTEQGDSAMYLCASSGDNEQFFGPGTRLTVL.

This clonotype was seen a few times. This chain joins TRBV10-3 and TRBJ2-1, with TRBD2 identical over 8 bases. CDR1 ENHRY and CDR2 SYGVKD come from the germline V gene. V lost 3 bases and J lost 9; bases outside the gene matches: 10. CDR3 length: 15 amino acids. CDR3 loop: CAISDGTSGYLEQFF. The CDR3 DNA is TGTGCCATCAGTGACGGAACTAGCGGATATCTTGAGCAGTTCTTC.

This clonotype is labeled medium-sized (0.01 to 0.1%). This chain uses TRBV6-1 with TRBJ1-1; TRBD1 matches 8 bases. The germline V gene encodes CDR1 MNHNS and CDR2 SASEGT. V was pared by 7 bases and J by 1 base, with 5 bases of the junction left unmatched. The CDR3 has 14 amino acids. The CDR3 loop is CASIPDRGNTEAFF. The CDR3 nucleotides are TGTGCCAGCATCCCCGACAGGGGGAACACTGAAGCTTTCTTT.